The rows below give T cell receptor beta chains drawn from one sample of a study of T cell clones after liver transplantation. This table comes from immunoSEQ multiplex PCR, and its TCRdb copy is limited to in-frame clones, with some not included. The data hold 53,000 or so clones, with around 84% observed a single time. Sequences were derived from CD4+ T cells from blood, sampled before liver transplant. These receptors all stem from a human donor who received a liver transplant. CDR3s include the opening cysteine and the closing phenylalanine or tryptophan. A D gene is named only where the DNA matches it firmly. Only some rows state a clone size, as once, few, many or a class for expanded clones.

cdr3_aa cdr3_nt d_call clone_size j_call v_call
CASSPQSVGGKTGELFF TGTGCCAGCAGCCCCCAGTCGGTGGGGGGAAAGACCGGGGAGCTGTTTTTT NA NA TRBJ2-2 TRBV5-6
CASSLEGVGTEAFF TGTGCCAGCAGCTTAGAGGGAGTGGGGACTGAAGCTTTCTTT NA NA TRBJ1-1 TRBV7-9
CASSWDRGLNEQFF TGTGCCAGCAGCTGGGACAGGGGGTTGAATGAGCAGTTCTTC TRBD1 medium-sized TRBJ2-1 TRBV7-2
CATSRGGARTDTQYF TGTGCCACCAGCAGGGGGGGGGCGCGGACAGATACGCAGTATTTT NA once TRBJ2-3 TRBV15
CASSLVLAPYEQYF TGTGCCAGCAGCTTGGTCTTAGCCCCCTACGAGCAGTACTTC NA few TRBJ2-7 TRBV5-6
CASRLGVSPLHF TGTGCCAGCAGACTAGGGGTCTCACCCCTCCACTTT NA NA TRBJ1-6 TRBV11-2
CASSLGGEETQYF TGCGCCAGCAGCCTGGGGGGCGAGGAGACCCAGTACTTC NA NA TRBJ2-5 TRBV5-1
CASSPSGTGVGNTEAFF TGTGCCAGCTCACCGTCCGGGACAGGGGTGGGTAACACTGAAGCTTTCTTT TRBD1 NA TRBJ1-1 TRBV18
CASSQETRTRSEQFF TGCGCCAGCAGCCAAGAAACCCGGACTAGGAGTGAGCAGTTCTTC TRBD2 once TRBJ2-1 TRBV4-3
CASSRGDPSSYEQYF TGCGCCAGCAGCAGAGGGGACCCAAGCTCCTACGAGCAGTACTTC NA NA TRBJ2-7 TRBV5-1
CASSIPGQGAGYEQYF TGTGCCAGTAGTATACCGGGACAGGGGGCCGGATACGAGCAGTACTTC TRBD1 NA TRBJ2-7 TRBV19
CASSSKSTNEKLFF TGTGCCAGCAGCTCTAAGTCAACTAATGAAAAACTGTTTTTT NA once TRBJ1-4 TRBV5-4
CSVDSLAGGEDTQYF TGCAGCGTTGATTCACTAGCGGGAGGGGAAGATACGCAGTATTTT TRBD2 NA TRBJ2-3 TRBV29-1
CASSRAGTGGYEQYF TGTGCCAGCTCACGAGCCGGAACAGGGGGTTACGAGCAGTACTTC TRBD1 few TRBJ2-7 TRBV18
CASRTGGQPQHF TGTGCCAGCAGAACAGGGGGCCAGCCCCAGCATTTT TRBD1 NA TRBJ1-5 TRBV28
CASEGSYEQYF TGTGCCAGCGAGGGGTCCTACGAGCAGTACTTC NA few TRBJ2-7 TRBV7-9
CASSPPGANTEAFF TGTGCCAGCTCACCACCGGGGGCGAACACTGAAGCTTTCTTT NA NA TRBJ1-1 TRBV18
CASRGNLNQPQHF TGTGCCAGCAGGGGGAACCTTAATCAGCCCCAGCATTTT NA once TRBJ1-5 TRBV27
CASGTFPRDNEQFF TGTGCTAGTGGTACCTTCCCCCGGGACAATGAGCAGTTCTTC NA NA TRBJ2-1 TRBV12-5
CASTGGLLAKNIQYF TGTGCCAGCACTGGGGGGTTACTAGCCAAAAACATTCAGTACTTC NA NA TRBJ2-4 TRBV28
CASSGSGAKNIQYF TGTGCCAGCTCAGGGTCTGGGGCCAAAAACATTCAGTACTTC NA NA TRBJ2-4 TRBV7-2
CAIRTDRGTEETQYF TGTGCCATCAGGACGGACAGGGGGACCGAAGAGACCCAGTACTTC TRBD1 NA TRBJ2-5 TRBV10-3
CASSFRDEQFF TGTGCCAGCAGCTTTCGCGATGAGCAGTTCTTC NA NA TRBJ2-1 TRBV12-1
CASRQGNQPQHF TGTGCCAGCCGACAGGGGAATCAGCCCCAGCATTTT TRBD1 NA TRBJ1-5 TRBV19
CAWSGGNTEAFF TGTGCCTGGAGTGGCGGGAACACTGAAGCTTTCTTT NA NA TRBJ1-1 TRBV30
CASSGGTALAGNTIYF TGTGCCAGCAGCGGGGGGACAGCCTTGGCTGGAAACACCATATATTTT TRBD1 once TRBJ1-3 TRBV5-4
CASSLGAQAGANVLTF TGTGCCAGCAGCTTAGGGGCACAGGCGGGGGCCAACGTCCTGACTTTC NA NA TRBJ2-6 TRBV7-9
CASSPLLGRGNTEAFF TGTGCCAGTAGTCCGCTTTTGGGCCGAGGGAACACTGAAGCTTTCTTT NA NA TRBJ1-1 TRBV19
CASTQRVTGELFF TGTGCCAGCACCCAACGGGTAACCGGGGAGCTGTTTTTT NA NA TRBJ2-2 TRBV7-2
CASSKGHDVVDTQYF TGTGCCAGCAGCAAGGGACATGACGTCGTAGATACGCAGTATTTT NA NA TRBJ2-3 TRBV5-6
CASINRVQHRDQETQYF TGTGCCAGCATAAACCGAGTTCAGCACAGGGACCAAGAGACCCAGTACTTC NA NA TRBJ2-5 TRBV28
CASSSLTGGILSTSGANVLTF TGCGCCAGCAGCTCCTTGACAGGAGGGATCCTTTCGACCTCTGGGGCCAACGTCCTGACTTTC NA NA TRBJ2-6 TRBV5-1
CASSPSGTGVSEQYF TGTGCCAGCTCACCTTCCGGGACAGGAGTTTCCGAGCAGTACTTC TRBD1 few TRBJ2-7 TRBV18